The 20 T cell receptor beta chains below were found in one sample sequenced in a study of regulatory T cells in long-lasting Graves disease. This sample's time point: persistent/refractory GD, antithyroid drugs over 5 years with positive TRAb. PBMCs provided the RNA from which the TCR library was made. Building of the TCR beta libraries involved iRepertoire HTBI primers and Arm-PCR of CDR3 regions. TCRdb re-called the multiplex PCR reads with MiXCR, one entry per CDR3 protein. Of about 310,000 distinct CDR3 sequences in the sample, around 23% were seen once. Sequencing was performed on peripheral blood mononuclear cells (PBMCs), taken when the disease was refractory, from a patient treated with antithyroid drugs. Receptors were obtained from a female donor with Graves disease.

The sample holds a few counts of this clonotype. This chain connects TRBV30 to TRBJ2-2, with 14 bases aligning to TRBD2. The CDR3 has 15 residues. V lost 5 bases and J lost 5; bases outside the gene matches: 4. Germline V lookup: CDR1 GTSNPN, CDR2 SVGIG (reference sequence). This chain's CDR3 is CAWGTSGSFTGELFF. The CDR3 nucleotides are TGTGCCTGGGGGACTAGCGGGAGTTTTACCGGGGAGCTGTTTTTT.

This clonotype came up a few times. V and J are TRBV28 and TRBJ2-2; no reliable D call. This CDR3 has 15 amino acids. Germline V gene lookup returns CDR1 MDHEN and CDR2 SYDVKM. Trimming took off 3 bases at V and 6 bases at J, with 14 bases between the two ends. DNA for the CDR3: TGTGCCAGCAGTTTTTCCGGGCGTGGAGCCGGGGAGCTGTTTTTT. It translates to CASSFSGRGAGELFF.

This clonotype appeared many times. The V gene is TRBV7-2, the J gene TRBJ2-7; the D is unclear. Germline lookup yields CDR1 SGHTA and CDR2 FQGNSA. Trimming cost V 2 bases and J 3 bases, with 11 bases left between them. CDR3 length: 14 amino acids. Here the CDR3 DNA reads TGTGCCAGCAGCTTATTGTCTGGGAACTACGAGCAGTACTTC. Protein: CASSLLSGNYEQYF.

This clonotype was counted between two and nine times. This chain links TRBV28 with TRBJ1-2; perhaps TRBD1 as D (6 bases). The CDR3 consists of 14 residues. The germline V gene has CDR1 MDHEN and CDR2 SYDVKM. Trimming removed 6 bases at V and 0 bases at J, with 11 bases between. The CDR3 DNA sequence: TGTGCCAGCAGGACAGGCCTCTCTAACTATGGCTACACCTTC. Protein: CASRTGLSNYGYTF.

This clonotype showed up just a few times. This sequence joins TRBV20-1 and TRBJ1-5; 11 bases are shared with TRBD1. Trimming cost V 5 bases and J 4 bases; bases outside gene matches: 4. CDR3 size: 14 residues. Germline loops: CDR1 DFQATT, CDR2 SNEGSKA (reference sequence). The CDR3 sequence: CSAAGQGANQPQHF. The CDR3 DNA sequence: TGCAGTGCTGCTGGACAGGGGGCTAATCAGCCCCAGCATTTT.

There are many counts of this clonotype. The genes are TRBV2 and TRBJ1-1; no clear D gene. The V end lost 6 bases, the J end lost 4 bases, and 15 bases lay between the germline ends. Germline loops: CDR1 SNHLY, CDR2 FYNNEI. The CDR3 spans 14 residues. The CDR3 protein is CASRVGVEGTEAFF. In DNA, the CDR3 is TGTGCCAGCAGAGTTGGGGTCGAGGGCACTGAAGCTTTCTTT.

There are a few counts of this clonotype. The chain links TRBV28 to TRBJ2-1, with D hard to call. Germline values: CDR1 MDHEN, CDR2 SYDVKM. The CDR3 sequence is 12 residues long. Trimming removed 6 bases from V and 8 bases from J, with 11 bases in between. The CDR3 bases are TGTGCCAGCAGCTCCCTCGGGTATGAGCAGTTCTTC. Translated: CASSSLGYEQFF.

This clonotype was counted at least ten times. This chain joins TRBV10-3 and TRBJ2-7, with no clear D. V was clipped by 6 bases and J by 1 base, with 22 bases between them. Germline V gives CDR1 ENHRY, CDR2 SYGVKD. The CDR3 has 17 amino acids. The CDR3 spells CAISDNPAIPLSYEQYF. Written as DNA, the CDR3 is TGTGCCATCAGCGATAACCCGGCTATTCCGCTTTCCTACGAGCAGTACTTC.

V usage is TRBV19 and J usage is TRBJ2-2, with D perhaps matching TRBD1 (7 bases). The CDR3 is 18 amino acids. Germline values: CDR1 LNHDA, CDR2 SQIVND (reference sequence). Between the trimmed V and J ends, which lost 5 bases and 7 bases, there was a span of 26 bases. The CDR3 loop is CASSHYLKTGRFGGELFF. For the CDR3, the DNA is TGTGCCAGTAGTCACTACTTAAAGACAGGGAGGTTTGGCGGGGAGCTGTTTTTT.

V is TRBV28 and J is TRBJ2-3; weak D call: TRBD2 (5 bases). CDR1 MDHEN and CDR2 SYDVKM come from the germline V gene. Trimming shortened V by 6 bases and J by 2 bases, and 15 bases separated the two germline ends. The CDR3 totals 15 residues. CDR3 amino acids: CASREDAGLTDTQYF. In DNA form, the CDR3 reads TGTGCCAGCAGGGAGGACGCAGGCCTCACAGATACGCAGTATTTT.

The J gene is TRBJ2-7, the V gene TRBV3-1, with D perhaps TRBD1 or TRBD2 (5 bases each). Per the germline V gene, CDR1 is LGHDT and CDR2 is YNNKEL (reference sequence). The CDR3 has 16 residues. V was pared by 1 base and J by 1 base, with 14 bases between. Here the CDR3 DNA reads TGTGCCAGCAGCCAAGGGAAAGGGACCGAGTCCTACGAGCAGTACTTC. It translates to CASSQGKGTESYEQYF.

This clonotype was seen many times. The rearrangement links TRBV6-5 to TRBJ2-5; D may be TRBD1 (6 bases). CDR3 size: 15 residues. V lost 0 bases and J lost 2, with 10 bases in between. Germline V gene sequence: CDR1 MNHEY, CDR2 SVGAGI. This chain's CDR3 is CASSYSSGTQETQYF. In DNA form, the CDR3 reads TGTGCCAGCAGTTACTCATCCGGGACACAAGAGACCCAGTACTTC.

This rearrangement joins TRBV19 to TRBJ1-4, with D unresolved. The CDR3 length is 11 residues. Per germline, CDR1 LNHDA and CDR2 SQIVND (reference sequence). V lost 10 bases and J lost 5, with 8 bases in between. CDR3 sequence (DNA): TGTGCCACAGAGAACAATGAAAAACTGTTTTTT. As protein: CATENNEKLFF.

This clonotype has just a few counts. J is TRBJ2-7 and V is TRBV20-1; D assignment may be TRBD1 or TRBD2 (5 bases each). Germline CDR1 and CDR2: DFQATT and SNEGSKA (reference sequence). V was cut by 4 bases and J by 2 bases, with 18 bases left in between. CDR3 size: 15 residues. In nucleotides, the CDR3 is TGCAGTGCTACACAAACCGGGACGGCGCCCTACGAGCAGTACTTC. Amino acids: CSATQTGTAPYEQYF.

This clonotype was picked up a small number of times. The chain couples TRBV28 to TRBJ2-6; D call uncertain. Germline V CDR1 and CDR2: MDHEN, SYDVKM. The V end lost 1 base, the J end lost 2 bases, and 6 bases lay between the germline ends. The CDR3 loop spans 15 amino acids. The CDR3 coding sequence is TGTGCCAGCAGTTTATTCCGGGCTGGGGCCAACGTCCTGACTTTC. It is translated as CASSLFRAGANVLTF.

This clonotype was observed at least ten times. The chain uses TRBV28 and TRBJ2-7; D gene ambiguous. The V end lost 6 bases, the J end lost 3 bases, and 15 bases lay between the germline ends. The CDR3 is made up of 14 amino acids. Germline V gene lookup returns CDR1 MDHEN and CDR2 SYDVKM. The CDR3 nucleotides read TGTGCCAGCAGGACGTTAGGCAGAGACTACGAGCAGTACTTC. It specifies CASRTLGRDYEQYF.

As regards this clonotype: Just one base apart from a much larger clone, this may be a read error. The chain uses TRBV2 and TRBJ1-4; 7 bases agree with TRBD1. In germline, CDR1 is SNHLY, CDR2 FYNNEI. Trimming removed 4 bases from V and 10 bases from J; junction bases left unmatched: 6. The CDR3 length is 13 residues. DNA for the CDR3: TGTGCCAGCAGTGGAACAGGGGAGTCAAAACTGTTTTTT. Translating it yields CASSGTGESKLFF.

This clonotype occurred a few times. This sequence joins TRBV6-1 and TRBJ2-3, with a tentative D call TRBD2 (6 bases). CDR1 MNHNS and CDR2 SASEGT come from the germline V gene. Between the trimmed V and J ends, which lost 6 bases and 2 bases, there was a span of 15 bases. CDR3 length equals 15 residues. CDR3 coding DNA: TGTGCCAGCAGAGAAACGGGACTGGACACAGATACGCAGTATTTT. As protein: CASRETGLDTDTQYF.

CDR3 sequence (DNA): TGCAGTGCTAGAGGGACTACACGCTACGAGCAGTACTTC. Encoded protein: CSARGTTRYEQYF. V is TRBV20-1 and J is TRBJ2-7, with D possibly being TRBD2 (6 bases). Looked up from germline, CDR1 is DFQATT and CDR2 is SNEGSKA (reference sequence). The V end was cut by 1 base, the J end by 3 bases, with 10 bases between. This CDR3 region has 13 residues.

This sequence joins TRBV7-2 and TRBJ2-7; a possible D gene is TRBD1 (5 bases). Trimming pared 8 bases from V and 6 bases from J, leaving 20 bases between. The CDR3 runs 14 residues. Germline V gene sequence: CDR1 SGHTA, CDR2 FQGNSA. The DNA of the CDR3 is TGTGCCAGCGGACACATGCCCCACTGGTGCGAGCAGTACTTC. Encoded protein: CASGHMPHWCEQYF.